The clone carrying this TCR beta chain was detected ten times or more. What it recognizes is unknown. The sample belongs to a study of esophageal squamous cell carcinoma under preoperative chemotherapy. Regarding the study as a whole: Abundant clones tended to shrink rather than expand after paclitaxel-nedaplatin. After chemotherapy, TCR diversity rose significantly in peripheral T cells but not in tumor-infiltrating lymphocytes.

Germline lookup yields CDR1 MNHEY and CDR2 SMNVEV (reference sequence). The CDR3 sequence is 14 residues long. TCRdb recomputed calls from the PCR reads with MiXCR, one row per CDR3 protein. The table records 15,000 to 20,000 distinct CDR3 sequences, nearly 50% of them present only once. The time point was: before preoperative PTX-NDP chemotherapy. This sequence originates from a human donor with esophageal squamous cell carcinoma. The donor label of this sample is uncertain. The sample was gathered from a patient given preoperative chemotherapy. The chain employs TRBV27 and TRBJ2-5; D could derive from TRBD1 or TRBD2 (5 bases each). The end of the DNA aligns better with TRBJ2-7, so the J call may be wrong. CDR3 nucleotides: TGTGCCAGCAGTCCCTCCCGGGGCCCATACGAGCAGTACTTC. Translated: CASSPSRGPYEQYF.